The rows below give T cell receptor beta chains drawn from one sample of a study of blood T cell repertoires in COVID-19. Profiling relied on immunoSEQ multiplex PCR, and the TCRdb table lists in-frame clones only, not all of them. This table has approximately 100,000 clones, 65% to 90% appearing once. Sequencing input: peripheral blood. These receptors were taken from a man in his sixties with acute or convalescent COVID-19. The CDR3 runs from the conserved cysteine through the conserved F or W. Each record gives: clone size, V gene, J gene, D gene, CDR3 protein, CDR3 DNA. A D gene is named only where the DNA matches it firmly. Clone sizes are given selectively: once, few, many, or a class where the clone is expanded.

>NA|TRBV9|TRBJ2-2|NA
CASSVGRGITGELFF
TGTGCCAGCAGCGTAGGGAGGGGAATCACCGGGGAGCTGTTTTTT
>NA|TRBV5-1|TRBJ2-2|TRBD1
CASSLWTGAAGELFF
TGCGCCAGCAGCTTGTGGACAGGGGCTGCCGGGGAGCTGTTTTTT
>NA|TRBV7-9|TRBJ2-4|NA
CASSLVPGNIQYF
TGTGCCAGCAGCTTAGTTCCGGGGAACATTCAGTACTTC
>NA|TRBV7-2|TRBJ2-3|NA
CASSYRSQGFDTQYF
TGTGCCAGCAGTTACAGGTCACAGGGTTTCGATACGCAGTATTTT
>NA|TRBV5-4|TRBJ2-1|NA
CASSANNEQFF
TGTGCCAGCAGCGCTAACAATGAGCAGTTCTTC
>few|TRBV2|TRBJ1-1|NA
CASRNTGTQIGAFF
TGTGCCAGCAGAAACACCGGGACACAAATTGGAGCTTTCTTT
>once|TRBV5-6|TRBJ2-7|TRBD2
CASSFTAGDSYEQYF
TGTGCCAGCAGCTTCACAGCGGGGGACTCCTACGAGCAGTACTTC
>NA|TRBV18|TRBJ1-2|TRBD1
CASSLGTGDSAF
TGTGCCAGCTCACTCGGGACAGGGGATAGCGCCTTC
>few|TRBV6-1|TRBJ1-6|NA
CASSESVNNSPLHF
TGTGCCAGCAGTGAATCGGTTAACAATTCACCCCTCCACTTT
>NA|TRBV28|TRBJ1-2|NA
CASSSVWGGGSYGYTF
TGTGCCAGCAGTTCTGTGTGGGGAGGAGGTAGCTATGGCTACACCTTC
>NA|TRBV7-2|TRBJ1-5|NA
CASSLEQNQPQHF
TGTGCCAGCAGCTTGGAACAGAATCAGCCCCAGCATTTT
>once|TRBV6-4|TRBJ2-3|NA
CASSLQGFVTDTQYF
TGTGCCAGCAGCCTACAGGGATTCGTCACAGATACGCAGTATTTT
>NA|TRBV6-5|TRBJ2-7|NA
CASSSFPGEQYF
TGTGCCAGCAGTTCGTTCCCCGGGGAGCAGTACTTC
>NA|TRBV9|TRBJ2-3|NA
CASSGEYTQYF
TGTGCCAGCAGTGGGGAGTATACGCAGTATTTT
>NA|TRBV9|TRBJ1-6|NA
CASSVGQGYSPLHF
TGTGCCAGCAGCGTAGGCCAGGGTTATTCACCCCTCCACTTT
>NA|TRBV2|TRBJ1-2|NA
CASRRDGKYLYGYTF
TGTGCCAGCAGGCGGGACGGTAAATATCTCTATGGCTACACCTTC
>NA|TRBV6-5|TRBJ1-1|TRBD1
CAGRSEDRGNTEAFF
TGTGCCGGACGATCCGAGGACAGGGGAAACACTGAAGCTTTCTTT
>NA|TRBV2|TRBJ2-3|TRBD2
CASSEGLAGGRIDTQYF
TGTGCCAGCAGTGAAGGACTAGCGGGGGGTCGGATAGATACGCAGTATTTT
>NA|TRBV7-6|TRBJ1-1|NA
CASSSNTKNTEAFF
TGTGCCAGCAGCTCCAACACAAAGAACACTGAAGCTTTCTTT
>NA|TRBV10-2|TRBJ1-1|NA
CASSGAPGAAFF
TGCGCCAGCAGTGGGGCCCCGGGAGCAGCTTTCTTT
>NA|TRBV5-1|TRBJ1-2|NA
CASSPSRGGDYGYTF
TGCGCCAGCAGCCCGTCCCGGGGGGGGGACTATGGCTACACCTTC
>NA|TRBV11-3|TRBJ2-1|NA
CASSLAADNEQFF
TGTGCCAGCAGCTTGGCTGCCGACAATGAGCAGTTCTTC